The T cell receptor (beta chain) described here comes from a study of OX40 agonist ivuxolimab in advanced cancers. Study at large: The patients' treatment was ivuxolimab, an agonistic anti-OX40 (CD134) antibody.

Measured with immunoSEQ multiplex PCR; TCRdb has only the in-frame clones, and not every one. This table holds approximately 60,000 clones, 80% to 95% found once. The CDR3 has 11 amino acids. Looked up from germline, CDR1 is SQVTM and CDR2 is ANQGSEA. V was pared by 6 bases and J by 2 bases, with 7 bases between. The sequences come from CD4+ or CD8+ T cells sorted from blood, collected in a trial of the OX40 agonist ivuxolimab. This clonotype originated in an adult with an advanced solid tumor such as melanoma, head and neck, liver or kidney cancer. V gene TRBV29-1 combines with J gene TRBJ1-1; unclear D gene. CDR3: CSVRINTEAFF. The CDR3 DNA follows: TGCAGCGTGAGGATCAACACTGAAGCTTTCTTT.